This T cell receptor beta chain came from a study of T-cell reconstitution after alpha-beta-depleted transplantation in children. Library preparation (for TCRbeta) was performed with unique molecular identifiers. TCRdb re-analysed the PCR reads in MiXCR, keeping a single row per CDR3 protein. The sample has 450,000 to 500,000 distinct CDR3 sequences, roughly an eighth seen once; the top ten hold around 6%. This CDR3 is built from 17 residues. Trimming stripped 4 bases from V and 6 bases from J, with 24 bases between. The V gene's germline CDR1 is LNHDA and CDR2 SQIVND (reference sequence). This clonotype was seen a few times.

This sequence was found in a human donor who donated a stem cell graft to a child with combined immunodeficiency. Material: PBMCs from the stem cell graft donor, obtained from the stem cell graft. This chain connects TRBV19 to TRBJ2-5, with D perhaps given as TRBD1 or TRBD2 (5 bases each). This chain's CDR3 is CASSTGLVRLRGKTQYF. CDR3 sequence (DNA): TGTGCCAGTAGTACCGGACTGGTGAGGCTGAGGGGAAAGACCCAGTACTTC.